This T cell receptor (beta chain) was sequenced for a study of CD8 T cells in Susac syndrome. Overall study context: Sequenced Susac syndrome patients included over five with active disease and fewer than 10 who were in remission.

Germline CDR1 is SGDLS and CDR2 is YYNGEE. There are 14 residues in the CDR3. The V gene end was trimmed by 1 base and the J gene end by 5 bases; junction bases not matched to a gene: 4. On this clonotype: What it recognizes is unknown.

The study sequenced TCR beta in blood CD8+ and CD4+ T cells. Reverse transcription of about 0.45 to 1 ug RNA was performed with random hexamers. In TCRdb, the immunoSEQ multiplex PCR reads were re-called with MiXCR into one record per CDR3 protein. The profile shows about 53,000 distinct CDR3 sequences, 85% to 95% of them singletons. Findings of the study overall: The study conceded that its TCR sequencing and HLA analysis involved relatively few individuals.

The sample was CD8+ T cells from PBMCs. This TCR was recovered from a human donor with Susac syndrome. The rearrangement links TRBV9 to TRBJ2-5; TRBD1 agrees at 8 bases. CDR3 nucleotides: TGTGCCAGCAGCGTACAGGGGGCGCAGGAGACCCAGTACTTC. It is translated as CASSVQGAQETQYF.